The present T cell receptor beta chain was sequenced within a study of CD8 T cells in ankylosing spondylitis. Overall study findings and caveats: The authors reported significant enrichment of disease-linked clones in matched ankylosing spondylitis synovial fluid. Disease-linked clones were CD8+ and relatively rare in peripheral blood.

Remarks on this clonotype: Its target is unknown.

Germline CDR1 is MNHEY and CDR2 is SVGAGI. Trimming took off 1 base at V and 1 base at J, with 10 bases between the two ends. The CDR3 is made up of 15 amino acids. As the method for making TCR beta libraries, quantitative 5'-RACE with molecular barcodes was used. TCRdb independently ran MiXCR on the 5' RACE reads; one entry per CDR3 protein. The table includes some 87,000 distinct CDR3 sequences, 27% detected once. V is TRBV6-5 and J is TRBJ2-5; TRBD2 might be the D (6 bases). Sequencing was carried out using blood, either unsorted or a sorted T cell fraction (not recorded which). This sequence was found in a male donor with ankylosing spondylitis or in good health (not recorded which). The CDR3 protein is CASSYYAGRQETQYF. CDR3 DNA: TGTGCCAGCAGTTACTACGCGGGACGCCAAGAGACCCAGTACTTC.